The T cell receptor (beta chain) under discussion was sequenced for a study of T cell responses to AZD1222 COVID-19 vaccine. About the study: Whether given at about 4 or about 12 weeks, second doses were pooled. Study observations and caveats: Distributed over spike, vaccine-associated CD4 TCRs predominated at 160-218 and 743-854. Just a handful of AZD1222 recipients were seropositive at baseline.

The CDR3 is made up of 15 amino acids. Germline CDR1 MDHEN, CDR2 SYDVKM. The V and J ends lost 9 bases and 1 base respectively, with 19 bases between them. The protocol was immunoSEQ multiplex PCR, while the TCRdb copy is restricted to in-frame clones and leaves out a portion. The table includes 150,000 to 180,000 clones, 90% detected once. In the case of this clone: Its target is unknown.

The chain couples TRBV28 to TRBJ2-7, with D perhaps being TRBD1 or TRBD2 (5 bases each). The clonotype comes from an adult in good health. The sequenced sample was peripheral blood, obtained on day 0 of AZD1222 vaccination. The CDR3 spells CASTRWGLPSYEQYF. CDR3 sequence (DNA): TGTGCCAGTACCCGATGGGGGTTACCTTCCTACGAGCAGTACTTC.